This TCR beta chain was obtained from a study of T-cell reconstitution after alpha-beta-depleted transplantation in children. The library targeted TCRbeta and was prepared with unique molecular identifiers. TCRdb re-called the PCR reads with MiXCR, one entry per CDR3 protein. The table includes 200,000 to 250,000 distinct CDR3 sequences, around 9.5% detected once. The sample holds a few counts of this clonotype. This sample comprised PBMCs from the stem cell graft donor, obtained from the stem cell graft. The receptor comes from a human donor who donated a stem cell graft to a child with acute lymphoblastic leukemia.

The DNA of the CDR3 is TGCAGTGCTAGAGCTCGAGAGGGCACAGATACGCAGTATTTT. This codes for CSARAREGTDTQYF. The gene calls are TRBV20-1 and TRBJ2-3; D is unresolved. V shed 1 base and J shed 1 base, with 9 bases lying between them. This CDR3 is built from 14 residues. From germline, CDR1 is DFQATT and CDR2 SNEGSKA (reference sequence).